The source of this TCR beta chain is a study of CD8+ T cells in alopecia areata. Findings and caveats of the study: Lesional tissue from the scalp (especially in alopecia totalis/universalis) showed higher clonality than normal scalp. Unlike in mice, where it was clearer, TCR sharing across patients was less clear, possibly HLA-related. Normal skin's resident alphabeta T cells are sequenced alongside lesional scalp T cells.

This CDR3 is built from 14 residues. Germline CDR1 is LNHDA and CDR2 is SQIVND (reference sequence). Trimming took 5 bases from V and 3 from J, leaving 14 bases between them. The authors sorted CD4+ and CD8+ T cells from PBMCs. In its sample, this clone was seen a few times. What it binds is not known. Isolated RNA was reverse transcribed into cDNA used as the sequencing template. Assay: immunoSEQ multiplex PCR; the TCRdb copy retains only in-frame clones and omits some. Of under 130,000 clones listed, roughly 50% are singletons. The receptor was isolated from a human donor in good health. The chain links TRBV19 to TRBJ2-7, with D possibly called TRBD1 or TRBD2 (5 bases each). The sequenced sample consisted of CD4+ T cells sorted from blood. CDR3 protein: CASSPGPPIYEQYF. The CDR3, as DNA: TGTGCCAGTAGTCCGGGGCCCCCCATCTACGAGCAGTACTTC.